The T cell receptor beta chain under discussion was sequenced for a study of T-cell reconstitution after alpha-beta-depleted transplantation in children. Unique molecular identifiers tagged the TCRbeta library. TCRdb re-analysed the PCR reads in MiXCR, keeping a single row per CDR3 protein. The sample includes fewer than 400,000 distinct CDR3 sequences, roughly 22% of them seen just once. This clonotype appeared a few times. Germline loops: CDR1 DFQATT, CDR2 SNEGSKA (reference sequence). The CDR3 runs 10 residues. V gene TRBV20-1 combines with J gene TRBJ1-1; a weak D match, TRBD1 (6 bases). This receptor was identified in a human donor who donated a stem cell graft to a child with acute myeloid leukemia. The specimen comprised PBMCs from the stem cell graft donor, sampled from the stem cell graft. DNA for the CDR3: TGCGGGGGAGGGGGACGGGCAGCTTTCTTT. It is translated as CGGGGRAAFF.